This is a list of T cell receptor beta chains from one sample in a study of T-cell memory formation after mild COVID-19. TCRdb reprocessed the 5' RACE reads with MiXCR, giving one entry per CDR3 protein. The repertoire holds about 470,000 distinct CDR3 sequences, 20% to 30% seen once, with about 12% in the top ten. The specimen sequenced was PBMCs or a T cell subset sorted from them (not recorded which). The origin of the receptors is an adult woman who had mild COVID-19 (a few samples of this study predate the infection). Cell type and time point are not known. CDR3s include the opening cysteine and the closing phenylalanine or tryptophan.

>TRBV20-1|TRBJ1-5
CSATDLIDLYSNQPQHF
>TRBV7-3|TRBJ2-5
CASSLGLEGTQYF
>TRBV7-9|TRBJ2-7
CASSQGLAGAWEQYF
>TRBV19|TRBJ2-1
CASSIQASGHYNEQFF
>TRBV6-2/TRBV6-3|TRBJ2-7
CASSYPSGGISYEQYF
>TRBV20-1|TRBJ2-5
CSAVPDVETQYF
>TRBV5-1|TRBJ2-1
CASSPGQLQYNEQFF
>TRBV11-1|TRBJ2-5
CASSLLAGAQYF
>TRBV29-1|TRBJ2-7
CSVTDRASYEQYF
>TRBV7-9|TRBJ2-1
CASTPTSGRNNEQFF
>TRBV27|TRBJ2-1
CASSPFGTVYNEQFF
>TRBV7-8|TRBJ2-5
CASSPWDETQYF
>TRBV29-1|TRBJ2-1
CSVDGLTDEQFF
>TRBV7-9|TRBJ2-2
CASSLKVGGSYTGELFF
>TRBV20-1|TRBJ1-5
CSARDSRRDGVPQHF
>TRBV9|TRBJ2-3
CASSVTSGTLLDTQYF
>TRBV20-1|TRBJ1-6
CSARTVRGDYNSPLHF
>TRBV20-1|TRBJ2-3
CSARLRQDTQYF
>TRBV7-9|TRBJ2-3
CASSFGDRGSTDTQYF
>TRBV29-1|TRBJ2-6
CSARETSGANVLTF
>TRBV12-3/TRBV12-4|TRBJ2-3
CASSTLLGAADTQYF
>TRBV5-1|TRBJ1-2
CASSLDPNYGYTF
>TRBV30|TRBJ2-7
CAWSPGLAGGPYSYEQYF
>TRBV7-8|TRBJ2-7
CASSLTGDGQYF
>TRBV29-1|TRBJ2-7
CSAEGTADYEQYF
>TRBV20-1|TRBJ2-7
CRVQQGNEQYF
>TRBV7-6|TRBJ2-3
CASSPEFRTDTQYF
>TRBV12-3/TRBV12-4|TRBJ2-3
CACGLRDTQYF
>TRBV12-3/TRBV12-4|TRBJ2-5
CASSLAGGLAAATQYF
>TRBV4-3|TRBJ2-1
CASSQDFGLADNEQFF
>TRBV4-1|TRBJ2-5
CASSHRGRSQETQYF
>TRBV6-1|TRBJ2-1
CASSDYLVSYNEQFF
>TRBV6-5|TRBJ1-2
CASSRQGRGYTF
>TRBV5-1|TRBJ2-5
CASSPGLAEETQYF
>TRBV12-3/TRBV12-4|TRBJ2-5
CASRHEQGPGTQYF
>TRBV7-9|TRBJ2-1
CASSLIPPSSSVYNEQFF
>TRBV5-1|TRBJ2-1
CASSFEGTGANEQFF